The text below deals with one T cell receptor (beta chain). The antigen remains unidentified. Using its own MiXCR run on the 5' RACE reads, TCRdb lists one record per CDR3 protein. The sample shows fewer than 450,000 distinct CDR3 sequences, approximately 25% of them seen only once. The sample belongs to a study of T-cell memory formation after mild COVID-19. The CDR3 consists of 14 residues. Germline V CDR1 and CDR2: SGHTA, FQGNSA. The ends lost 7 bases at V and 2 bases at J; junction bases unmatched: 5. Study observations and caveats: Clones shrinking from day 15 to 85 showed even CD4/CD8 mixes; later expanders tilted CD4+. Cross-reactive memory appears to have joined, as suggested by some responding clones showing up in pre-infection memory. Second-wave clones with a day 37 peak had unconfirmed SARS-CoV-2 specificity.

This chain connects TRBV7-2 to TRBJ2-3; 8 bases fit TRBD2. The sequence came from an adult woman who had mild COVID-19 (a few samples of this study predate the infection). Cell type and time point are not known. Sequences were obtained from PBMCs or a T cell subset sorted from them (not recorded which). The DNA of the CDR3 is TGTGCCAGCACCCAGACTAGCGCCACAGATACGCAGTATTTT. Protein sequence: CASTQTSATDTQYF.